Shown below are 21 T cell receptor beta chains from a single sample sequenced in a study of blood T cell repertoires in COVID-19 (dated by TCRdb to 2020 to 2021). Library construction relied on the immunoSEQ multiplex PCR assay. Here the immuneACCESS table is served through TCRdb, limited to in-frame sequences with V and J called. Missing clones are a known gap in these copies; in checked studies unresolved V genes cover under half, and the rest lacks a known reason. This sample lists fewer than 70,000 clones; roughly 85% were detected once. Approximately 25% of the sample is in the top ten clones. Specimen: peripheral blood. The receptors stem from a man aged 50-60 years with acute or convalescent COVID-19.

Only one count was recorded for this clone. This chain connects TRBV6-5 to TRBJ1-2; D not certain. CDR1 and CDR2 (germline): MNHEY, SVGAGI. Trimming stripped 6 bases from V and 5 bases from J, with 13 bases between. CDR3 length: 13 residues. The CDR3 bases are TGTGCCAGCAGCCCACAGTCCCAGTATGGCTACACCTTC. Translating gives CASSPQSQYGYTF.

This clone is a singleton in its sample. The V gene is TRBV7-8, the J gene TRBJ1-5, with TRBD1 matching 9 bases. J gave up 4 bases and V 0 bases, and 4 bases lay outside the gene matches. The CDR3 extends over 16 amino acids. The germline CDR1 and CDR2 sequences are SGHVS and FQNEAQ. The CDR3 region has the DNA TGTGCCAGCAGCTTAGCCGACAGGGGGTTGAATCAGCCCCAGCATTTT. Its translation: CASSLADRGLNQPQHF.

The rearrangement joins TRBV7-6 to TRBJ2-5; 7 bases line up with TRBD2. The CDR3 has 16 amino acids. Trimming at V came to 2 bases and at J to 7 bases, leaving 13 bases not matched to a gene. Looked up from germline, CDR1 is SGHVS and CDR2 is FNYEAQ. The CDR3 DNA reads TGTGCCAGCAGCTTACGGAGGGAGGGTCCATACGGGACCCAGTACTTC. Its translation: CASSLRREGPYGTQYF.

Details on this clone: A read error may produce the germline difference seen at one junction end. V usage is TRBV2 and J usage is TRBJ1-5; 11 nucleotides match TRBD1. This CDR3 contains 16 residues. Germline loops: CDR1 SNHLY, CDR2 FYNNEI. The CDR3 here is CASREEGQGASQPQHF. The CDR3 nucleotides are TGTGCCAGCAGAGAAGAAGGACAGGGGGCGAGTCAGCCCCAGCATTTT.

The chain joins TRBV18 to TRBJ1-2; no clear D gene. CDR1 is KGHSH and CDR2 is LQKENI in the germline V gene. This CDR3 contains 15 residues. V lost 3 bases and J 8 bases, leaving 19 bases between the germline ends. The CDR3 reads CASSPQGSGPKGYTF. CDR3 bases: TGTGCCAGCTCACCGCAAGGAAGCGGCCCGAAGGGCTACACCTTC.

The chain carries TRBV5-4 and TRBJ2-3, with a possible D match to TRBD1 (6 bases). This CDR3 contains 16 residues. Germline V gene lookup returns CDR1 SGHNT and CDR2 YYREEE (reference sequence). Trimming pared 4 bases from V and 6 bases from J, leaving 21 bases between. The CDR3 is CASSRDRTGIPDTQYF. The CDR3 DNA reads TGTGCCAGCAGCCGGGACCGCACAGGGATCCCGGATACGCAGTATTTT.

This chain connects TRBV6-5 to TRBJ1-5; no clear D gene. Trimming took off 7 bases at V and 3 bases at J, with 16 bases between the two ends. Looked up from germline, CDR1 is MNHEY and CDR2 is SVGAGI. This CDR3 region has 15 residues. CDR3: CASTRSGQTNQPQHF. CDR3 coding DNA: TGTGCCAGCACCAGAAGCGGGCAGACCAATCAGCCCCAGCATTTT.

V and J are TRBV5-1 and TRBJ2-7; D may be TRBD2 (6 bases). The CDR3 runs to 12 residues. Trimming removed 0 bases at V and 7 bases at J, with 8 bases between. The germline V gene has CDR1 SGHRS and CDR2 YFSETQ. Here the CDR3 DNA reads TGCGCCAGCAGCTTGGCAGGGAGGGAGCAGTACTTC. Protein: CASSLAGREQYF.

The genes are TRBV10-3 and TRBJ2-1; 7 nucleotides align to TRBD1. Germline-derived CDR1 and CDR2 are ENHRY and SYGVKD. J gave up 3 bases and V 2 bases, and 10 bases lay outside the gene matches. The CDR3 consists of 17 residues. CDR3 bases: TGTGCCATCAGTGAGCCTAGACAGGGAGTAGACTACAATGAGCAGTTCTTC. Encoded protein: CAISEPRQGVDYNEQFF.

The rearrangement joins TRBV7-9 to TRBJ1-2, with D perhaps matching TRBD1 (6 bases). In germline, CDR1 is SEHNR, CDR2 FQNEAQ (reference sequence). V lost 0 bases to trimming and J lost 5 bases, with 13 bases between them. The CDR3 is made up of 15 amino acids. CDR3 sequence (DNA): TGTGCCAGCAGCTTAGCTTCGGGACAACTATATGGCTACACCTTC. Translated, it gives CASSLASGQLYGYTF.

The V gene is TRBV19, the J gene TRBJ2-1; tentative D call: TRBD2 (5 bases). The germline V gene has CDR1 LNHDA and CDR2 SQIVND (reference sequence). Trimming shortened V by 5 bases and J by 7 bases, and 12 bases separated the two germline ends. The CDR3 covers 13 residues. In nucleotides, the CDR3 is TGTGCCAGTAGTTTGGACGGAGGAAATGAGCAGTTCTTC. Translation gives CASSLDGGNEQFF.

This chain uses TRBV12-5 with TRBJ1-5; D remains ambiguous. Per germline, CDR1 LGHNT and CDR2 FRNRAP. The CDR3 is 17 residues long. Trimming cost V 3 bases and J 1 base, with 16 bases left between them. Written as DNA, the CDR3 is TGTGCTAGTGGTTTCCACCCAGTGGACTCGAGCAATCAGCCCCAGCATTTT. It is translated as CASGFHPVDSSNQPQHF.

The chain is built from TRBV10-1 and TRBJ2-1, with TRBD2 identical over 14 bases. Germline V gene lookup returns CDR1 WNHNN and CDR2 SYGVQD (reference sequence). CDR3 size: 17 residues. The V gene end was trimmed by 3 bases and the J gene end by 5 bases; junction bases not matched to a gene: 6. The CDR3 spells CASSDPGLAGGNNEQFF. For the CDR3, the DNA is TGCGCCAGCAGTGACCCTGGACTAGCGGGGGGCAACAATGAGCAGTTCTTC.

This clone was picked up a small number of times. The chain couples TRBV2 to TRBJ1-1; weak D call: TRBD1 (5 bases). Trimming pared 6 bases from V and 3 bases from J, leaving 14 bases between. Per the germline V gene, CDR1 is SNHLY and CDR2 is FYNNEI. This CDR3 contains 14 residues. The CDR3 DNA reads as TGTGCCAGCAGCCCAGGGTGGGGGGACACTGAAGCTTTCTTT. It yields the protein CASSPGWGDTEAFF.

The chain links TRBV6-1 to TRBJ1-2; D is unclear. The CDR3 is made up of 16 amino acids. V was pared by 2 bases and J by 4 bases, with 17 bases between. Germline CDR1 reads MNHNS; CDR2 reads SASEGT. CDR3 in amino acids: CASSESKARRIYGYTF. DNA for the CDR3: TGTGCCAGCAGTGAAAGCAAAGCGCGAAGGATCTATGGCTACACCTTC.

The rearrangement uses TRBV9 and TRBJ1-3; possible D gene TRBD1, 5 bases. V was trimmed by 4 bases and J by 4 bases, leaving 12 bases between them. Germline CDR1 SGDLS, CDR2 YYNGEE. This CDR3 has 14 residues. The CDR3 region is CASSSMTAGNTIYF. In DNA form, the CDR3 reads TGTGCCAGCAGCTCGATGACAGCAGGAAACACCATATATTTT.

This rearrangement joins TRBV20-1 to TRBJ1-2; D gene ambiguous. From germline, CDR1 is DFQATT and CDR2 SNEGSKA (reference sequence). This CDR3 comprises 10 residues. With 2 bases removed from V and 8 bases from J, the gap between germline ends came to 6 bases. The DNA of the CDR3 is TGCAGTGCTAGACTCCGGGGCTACACCTTC. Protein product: CSARLRGYTF.

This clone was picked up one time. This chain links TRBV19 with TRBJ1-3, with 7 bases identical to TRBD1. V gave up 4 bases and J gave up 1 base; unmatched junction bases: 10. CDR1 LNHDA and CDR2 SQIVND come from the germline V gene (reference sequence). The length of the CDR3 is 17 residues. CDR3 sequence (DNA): TGTGCCAGTAGTAACCGACAGGGAGCGGTGTCTGGAAACACCATATATTTT. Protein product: CASSNRQGAVSGNTIYF. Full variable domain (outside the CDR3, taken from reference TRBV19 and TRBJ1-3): DGGITQSPKYLFRKEGQNVTLSCEQNLNHDAMYWYRQDPGQGLRLIYYSQIVNDFQKGDIAEGYSVSREKKESFPLTVTSAQKNPTAFYLCASSNRQGAVSGNTIYFGEGSWLTVV.

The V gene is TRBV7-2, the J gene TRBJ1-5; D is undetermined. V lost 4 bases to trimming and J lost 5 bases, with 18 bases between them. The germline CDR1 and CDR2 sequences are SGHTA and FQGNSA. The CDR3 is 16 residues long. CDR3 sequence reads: CASSSLGVGFYQPQHF. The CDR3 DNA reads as TGTGCCAGCAGCTCATTGGGAGTGGGCTTTTATCAGCCCCAGCATTTT. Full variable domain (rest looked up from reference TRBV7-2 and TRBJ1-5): GAGVSQSPSNKVTEKGKDVELRCDPISGHTALYWYRQSLGQGLEFLIYFQGNSAPDKSGLPSDRFSAERTGGSVSTLTIQRTQQEDSAVYLCASSSLGVGFYQPQHFGDGTRLSIL.

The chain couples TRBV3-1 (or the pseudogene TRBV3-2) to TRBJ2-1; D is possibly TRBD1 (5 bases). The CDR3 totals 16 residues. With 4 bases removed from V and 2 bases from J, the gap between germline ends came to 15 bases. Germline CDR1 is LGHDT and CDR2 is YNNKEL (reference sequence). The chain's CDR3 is CASSPTLAGPYNEQFF. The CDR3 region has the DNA TGTGCCAGCAGCCCTACCCTCGCAGGGCCCTACAATGAGCAGTTCTTC.

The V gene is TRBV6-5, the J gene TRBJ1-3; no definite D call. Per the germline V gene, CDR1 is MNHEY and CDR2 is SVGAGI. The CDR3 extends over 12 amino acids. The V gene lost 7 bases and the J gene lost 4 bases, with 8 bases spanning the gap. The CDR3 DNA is TGTGCCAGCAACCTAGCCGGAAACACCATATATTTT. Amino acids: CASNLAGNTIYF.